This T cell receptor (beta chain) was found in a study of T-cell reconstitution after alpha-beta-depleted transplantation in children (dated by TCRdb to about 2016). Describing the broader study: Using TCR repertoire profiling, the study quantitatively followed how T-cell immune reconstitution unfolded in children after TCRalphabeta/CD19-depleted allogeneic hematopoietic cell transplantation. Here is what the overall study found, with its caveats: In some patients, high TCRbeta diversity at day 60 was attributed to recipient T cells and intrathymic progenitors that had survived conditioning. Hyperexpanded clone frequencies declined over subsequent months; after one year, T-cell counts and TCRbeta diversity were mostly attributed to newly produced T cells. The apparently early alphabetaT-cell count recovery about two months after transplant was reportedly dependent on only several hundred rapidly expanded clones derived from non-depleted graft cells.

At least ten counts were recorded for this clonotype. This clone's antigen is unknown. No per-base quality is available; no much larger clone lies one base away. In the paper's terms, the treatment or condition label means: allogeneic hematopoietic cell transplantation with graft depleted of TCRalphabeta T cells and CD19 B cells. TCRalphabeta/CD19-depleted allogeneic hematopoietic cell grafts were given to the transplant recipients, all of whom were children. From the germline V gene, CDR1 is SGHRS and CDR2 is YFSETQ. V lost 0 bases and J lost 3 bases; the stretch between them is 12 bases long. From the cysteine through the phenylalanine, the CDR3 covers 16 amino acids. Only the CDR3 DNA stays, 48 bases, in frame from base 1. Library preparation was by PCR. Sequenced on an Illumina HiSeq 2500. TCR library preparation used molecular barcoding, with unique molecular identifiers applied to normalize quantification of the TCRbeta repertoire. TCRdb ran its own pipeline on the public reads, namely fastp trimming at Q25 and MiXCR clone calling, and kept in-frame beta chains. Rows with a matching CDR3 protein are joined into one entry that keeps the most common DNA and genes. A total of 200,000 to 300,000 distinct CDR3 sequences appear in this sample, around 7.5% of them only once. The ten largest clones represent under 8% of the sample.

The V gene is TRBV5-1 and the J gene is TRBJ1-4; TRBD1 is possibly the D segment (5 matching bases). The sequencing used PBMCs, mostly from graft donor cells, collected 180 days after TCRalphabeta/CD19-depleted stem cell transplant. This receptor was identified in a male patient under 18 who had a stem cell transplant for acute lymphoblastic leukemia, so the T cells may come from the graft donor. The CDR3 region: CASSLAPGLPNEKLFF. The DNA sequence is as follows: TGCGCCAGCAGCTTGGCCCCGGGACTGCCTAATGAAAAACTGTTTTTT. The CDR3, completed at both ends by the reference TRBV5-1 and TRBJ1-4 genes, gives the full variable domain KAGVTQTPRYLIKTRGQQVTLSCSPISGHRSVSWYQQTPGQGLQFLFEYFSETQRNKGNFPGRFSGRQFSNSRSEMNVSTLELGDSALYLCASSLAPGLPNEKLFFGSGTQLSVL.